This TCR beta chain stems from a study of identical twins. TCRdb processed the 5' RACE reads anew with MiXCR; each CDR3 protein has one entry. The table records around 1.7 million distinct CDR3 sequences, about 30% of them present only once. CDR3 length equals 15 residues. Germline V gene lookup returns CDR1 DFQATT and CDR2 SNEGSKA (reference sequence). V was trimmed by 6 bases and J by 4 bases, leaving 16 bases between them. The sample holds a few counts of this clonotype. This chain links TRBV20-1 with TRBJ2-6, with D perhaps being TRBD1 or TRBD2 (5 bases each). This receptor was obtained from a newborn girl in good health. Sequenced input: cord blood. In DNA, the CDR3 is TGCAGTGCAGACGGGACGGTTTGGGGGGCCAACGTCCTGACTTTC. Protein: CSADGTVWGANVLTF.